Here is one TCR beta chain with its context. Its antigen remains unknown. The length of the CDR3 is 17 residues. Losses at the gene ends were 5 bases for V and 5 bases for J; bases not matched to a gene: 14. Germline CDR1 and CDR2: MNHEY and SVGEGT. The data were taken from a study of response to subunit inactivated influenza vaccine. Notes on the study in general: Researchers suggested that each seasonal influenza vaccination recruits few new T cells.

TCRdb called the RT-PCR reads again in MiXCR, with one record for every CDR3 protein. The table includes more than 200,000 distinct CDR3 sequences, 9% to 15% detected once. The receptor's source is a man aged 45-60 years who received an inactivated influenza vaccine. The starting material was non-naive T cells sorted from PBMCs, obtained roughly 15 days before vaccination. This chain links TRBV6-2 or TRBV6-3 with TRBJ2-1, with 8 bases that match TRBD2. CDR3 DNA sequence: TGTGCCAGCAGTACTACCCCCCAACTAGCGGAAAACAATGAGCAGTTCTTC. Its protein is CASSTTPQLAENNEQFF.